A selection of T cell receptor beta chains follows, all from one sample in a study of shared clonotypes between healthy human individuals. Some clones are missing from TCRdb's copy, which holds only in-frame ones; the method was immunoSEQ multiplex PCR. The data contain roughly 2,300,000 clones, around 90% of them singletons. The sequencing input was naive CD4+ T cells from PBMCs. The receptors derive from a man aged 18-30 years in good health. Some clones in this sample may be carry-over from other donors' samples. The CDR3 runs from the conserved cysteine through the conserved F or W. D genes are given only for firm matches. Clone size is stated in some rows and not others, as once, few, many or a class when expanded.

v_gene	abundance	j_gene	d_gene	CDR3aa	CDR3nt
TRBV5-4	.	TRBJ2-7	TRBD2	CASSWGGRSEYSYEQYF	TGCGCCAGCAGCTGGGGCGGGAGGAGCGAATACTCCTACGAGCAGTACTTC
TRBV5-1	.	TRBJ2-7	.	CASSSAMGFADEQYF	TGCGCCAGCAGCTCGGCGATGGGTTTCGCGGACGAGCAGTACTTC
TRBV7-3	.	TRBJ2-3	TRBD2	CASSLGKGLAGVDTQYF	TGTGCCAGCAGCCTAGGAAAGGGACTAGCGGGGGTGGATACGCAGTATTTT
TRBV5-4	once	TRBJ2-5	.	CASSLDETQYF	TGTGCCAGCAGCTTGGACGAGACCCAGTACTTC
TRBV19	.	TRBJ2-2	.	CASTQVDTGELFF	TGTGCCAGTACTCAGGTCGACACCGGGGAGCTGTTTTTT
TRBV7-8	.	TRBJ2-7	TRBD1	CASSSGQGWYEQYF	TGTGCCAGCAGCTCTGGACAGGGTTGGTACGAGCAGTACTTC
TRBV6-1	.	TRBJ2-2	.	CASSDTSRRPNTGELFF	TGTGCCAGCAGTGATACTTCCCGGAGACCGAACACCGGGGAGCTGTTTTTT
TRBV6-1	.	TRBJ1-4	.	CASSDRGPATNEKLFF	TGTGCCAGCAGTGATAGGGGACCTGCAACTAATGAAAAACTGTTTTTT
TRBV7-8	once	TRBJ2-1	TRBD2	CASSLASSLGGNEQFF	TGTGCCAGCAGCTTAGCCTCTAGCTTGGGGGGGAATGAGCAGTTCTTC
TRBV5-1	.	TRBJ2-5	.	CASSSRLETQYF	TGCGCCAGCAGCAGCCGGTTGGAGACCCAGTACTTC
TRBV5-1	.	TRBJ2-7	.	CASSLAGMYEQYF	TGCGCCAGCAGCCTCGCGGGGATGTACGAGCAGTACTTC
TRBV5-1	.	TRBJ2-1	TRBD1	CASSWSFRTGVYNEQFF	TGCGCCAGCAGCTGGTCATTTAGGACAGGGGTCTACAATGAGCAGTTCTTC
TRBV18	.	TRBJ1-3	TRBD1	CASSPDRAGNTIYF	TGTGCCAGCTCCCCCGACAGGGCTGGAAACACCATATATTTT
TRBV30	.	TRBJ1-1	.	CAWRVNTEAFF	TGTGCCTGGAGGGTAAACACTGAAGCTTTCTTT
TRBV7-3	.	TRBJ2-3	.	CASSLRLGRDSTDTQYF	TGTGCCAGCAGCTTAAGGCTTGGGCGGGACAGCACAGATACGCAGTATTTT
TRBV7-9	.	TRBJ1-1	.	CASSPSGTRNTEAFF	TGTGCCAGCAGCCCTTCAGGGACAAGGAACACTGAAGCTTTCTTT
TRBV9	.	TRBJ2-2	.	CASSVDPGLNTGELFF	TGTGCCAGCAGCGTAGACCCGGGTCTGAACACCGGGGAGCTGTTTTTT
TRBV6-1	.	TRBJ2-3	.	CASRADSTDTQYF	TGTGCCAGCAGGGCTGACAGCACAGATACGCAGTATTTT
TRBV11-2	.	TRBJ2-5	TRBD2	CASSRGGQAAQETQYF	TGTGCCAGCAGCCGCGGGGGGCAGGCAGCACAAGAGACCCAGTACTTC
TRBV11-2	.	TRBJ2-1	.	CASSLGWASTSYNEQFF	TGTGCCAGCAGCTTAGGCTGGGCCTCAACTTCCTACAATGAGCAGTTCTTC
TRBV14	.	TRBJ2-1	.	CASSVEWGYNEQFF	TGTGCCAGCAGCGTCGAGTGGGGGTACAATGAGCAGTTCTTC
TRBV11-2	.	TRBJ2-5	TRBD1	CASGGDRAETQYF	TGTGCCAGCGGGGGGGACAGGGCGGAGACCCAGTACTTC
TRBV6-1	.	TRBJ2-2	.	CASSVRTRGDTGELFF	TGTGCCAGCAGTGTAAGAACTCGAGGGGACACCGGGGAGCTGTTTTTT
TRBV11-3	once	TRBJ2-4	.	CASSLTAKNIQYF	TGTGCCAGCAGCTTAACTGCCAAAAACATTCAGTACTTC
TRBV7-8	.	TRBJ2-2	TRBD2	CASTLGLAGNTGELFF	TGTGCCAGCACCTTGGGGCTAGCGGGGAACACCGGGGAGCTGTTTTTT
TRBV5-1	.	TRBJ2-2	.	CASSLIGVGGELFF	TGCGCCAGCAGCTTGATTGGCGTTGGTGGGGAGCTGTTTTTT
TRBV11-2	.	TRBJ2-7	.	CASSTLRTTISYEQYF	TGTGCCAGCAGCACCCTTAGGACTACCATCTCCTACGAGCAGTACTTC
TRBV9	.	TRBJ2-1	.	CASSQRQNNEQFF	TGTGCCAGCAGCCAACGACAGAACAATGAGCAGTTCTTC
TRBV7-3	.	TRBJ1-5	.	CASSYMGQGIQPQHF	TGTGCCAGCAGCTACATGGGGCAGGGAATCCAGCCCCAGCATTTT
TRBV28	.	TRBJ1-4	.	CASTPAGEVEKLFF	TGTGCCAGCACCCCGGCGGGGGAGGTTGAAAAACTGTTTTTT
TRBV6-6	.	TRBJ2-2	TRBD1	CASSGTENTGELFF	TGTGCCAGCAGTGGGACAGAGAACACCGGGGAGCTGTTTTTT
TRBV28	.	TRBJ1-5	TRBD1	CASGAGTGSSPQHF	TGTGCCAGCGGTGCAGGGACAGGTTCGTCGCCCCAGCATTTT
TRBV10-3	.	TRBJ2-2	.	CAISSTPDSTGELFF	TGTGCCATCAGTTCTACCCCGGACAGCACCGGGGAGCTGTTTTTT
TRBV30	.	TRBJ2-7	.	CAWSVTGTEQYF	TGTGCCTGGAGTGTAACAGGGACAGAGCAGTACTTC
TRBV15	.	TRBJ2-2	.	CATSRDYTGELFF	TGTGCCACCAGCAGAGATTACACCGGGGAGCTGTTTTTT
TRBV29-1	.	TRBJ2-7	TRBD1	CSVVDRAYEQYF	TGCAGCGTTGTGGACAGGGCGTACGAGCAGTACTTC
TRBV4-2	.	TRBJ2-3	.	CASSRYEGVGTDTQYF	TGTGCCAGCAGCCGATACGAGGGTGTTGGTACAGATACGCAGTATTTT
TRBV30	.	TRBJ2-3	.	CAWSVWAGSGTDTQYF	TGTGCCTGGAGTGTATGGGCCGGGAGTGGCACAGATACGCAGTATTTT
TRBV7-9	.	TRBJ1-2	TRBD1	CASSFRDSNYGYTF	TGTGCCAGCAGCTTTAGGGACAGTAACTATGGCTACACCTTC
TRBV7-9	few	TRBJ1-5	.	CASSPDSNQPQHF	TGTGCCAGCAGCCCCGACAGCAATCAGCCCCAGCATTTT
TRBV10-3	.	TRBJ2-2	TRBD1	CAISESGQGASGELFF	TGTGCCATCAGTGAGTCCGGACAGGGGGCGAGCGGGGAGCTGTTTTTT
TRBV7-6	.	TRBJ2-7	TRBD1	CASSLSVTGVEQYF	TGTGCCAGCAGCTTATCGGTAACAGGGGTCGAGCAGTACTTC
TRBV7-9	.	TRBJ1-5	.	CASSSLEFNQPQHF	TGTGCCAGCAGCTCGCTTGAATTCAATCAGCCCCAGCATTTT
TRBV18	.	TRBJ2-3	.	CASSPFGSLGTDTQYF	TGTGCCAGCTCACCGTTCGGGTCCCTAGGTACAGATACGCAGTATTTT
TRBV28	.	TRBJ1-4	.	CASLSREKLFF	TGTGCCAGCCTATCTCGGGAAAAACTGTTTTTT
TRBV9	.	TRBJ2-5	TRBD1	CASSNRDSYQETQYF	TGTGCCAGCAGCAACCGGGACAGCTACCAAGAGACCCAGTACTTC
TRBV29-1	.	TRBJ2-7	.	CSVGAKKIPYEQYF	TGCAGCGTTGGAGCAAAGAAAATTCCCTACGAGCAGTACTTC
TRBV11-2	.	TRBJ2-3	TRBD2	CASSFPGLAVTDTQYF	TGTGCCAGCAGCTTCCCGGGACTAGCGGTCACAGATACGCAGTATTTT